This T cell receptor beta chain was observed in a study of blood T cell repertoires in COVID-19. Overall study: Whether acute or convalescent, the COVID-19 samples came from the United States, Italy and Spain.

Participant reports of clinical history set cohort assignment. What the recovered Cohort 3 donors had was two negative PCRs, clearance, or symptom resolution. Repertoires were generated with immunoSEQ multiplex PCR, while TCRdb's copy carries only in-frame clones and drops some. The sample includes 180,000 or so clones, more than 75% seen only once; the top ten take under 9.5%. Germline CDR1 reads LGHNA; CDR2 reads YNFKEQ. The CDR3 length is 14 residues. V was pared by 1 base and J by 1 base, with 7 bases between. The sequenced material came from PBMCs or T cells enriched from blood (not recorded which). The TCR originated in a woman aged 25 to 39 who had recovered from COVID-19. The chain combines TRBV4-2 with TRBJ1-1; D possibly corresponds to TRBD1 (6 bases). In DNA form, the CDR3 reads TGTGCCAGCAGCCAAGTCAGGGGGAACACTGAAGCTTTCTTT. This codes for CASSQVRGNTEAFF.